This paragraph covers one TCR beta chain sequence. These data are taken from a study of blood T cell repertoires in COVID-19. The V end was cut by 0 bases, the J end by 1 base, with 13 bases between. This CDR3 is built from 16 residues. Germline assignment: CDR1 KGHSH and CDR2 LQKENI. Method: immunoSEQ multiplex PCR; TCRdb's copy keeps in-frame clones and lacks some. The sample carries approximately 290,000 clones, over 75% recorded once. The V gene is TRBV18, the J gene TRBJ2-7; D not certain. Sequencing input: peripheral blood. The sequence derives from a human donor with COVID-19, enrolled during active disease. The donor label of this sample is uncertain. CDR3 sequence: CASSPPPAGLSYEQYF. The CDR3 nucleotides read TGTGCCAGCTCACCACCTCCGGCAGGCTTGTCCTACGAGCAGTACTTC.